This TCR beta chain was identified during a study of post-analysis software for immune sequencing data (dated by TCRdb to about 2015). Notes on the research overall: Relapsing-remitting, secondary progressive and progressive-relapsing multiple sclerosis were recorded as disease courses, and subtype annotation was lacking for some patients. A subset of samples was prepared in parallel using single-end sample barcoding, then pooled and co-amplified after Illumina adapter ligation. The multiple sclerosis patient repertoires were compared with more than 10 previously published healthy control repertoires from donors aged about 6 to 26 years. General study outcomes and caveats: Patients showed significantly higher frequencies than controls for a handful of TRBV segments, among them TRBV5-6, TRBV5-1 and TRBV20-1. Normalized Chao1 diversity was significantly lower in multiple sclerosis patients than controls, suggesting substantial peripheral T-cell clonal expansion. Direct clustering with F measure revealed strong co-clustering of samples prepared in the same batch, which led to a batch-effect correction. The control group was slightly older than the multiple sclerosis patient group.

TCR beta repertoires were profiled from peripheral blood of roughly 13 young patients with multiple sclerosis to demonstrate the VDJtools post-analysis software. The multiple sclerosis patients were children and adolescents between roughly 6 and 17 years of age. With respect to this clonotype: Its antigen remains undetermined. Base qualities are not at hand, and no much larger clone is one base apart.

Counted from cysteine to phenylalanine, this CDR3 has 15 amino acids. The entry retains the CDR3 DNA only, 45 bases that are in frame from base 1. From a lookup of the germline V gene (reference sequence), CDR1 and CDR2 are SEHNR and FQNEAQ. V loses 2 bases, J loses 1 base, and the germline ends lie 10 bases apart. Library preparation was by PCR. Instrument used: Illumina HiSeq 2500. Unique molecular identifiers were incorporated into TCR beta cDNA libraries to reduce PCR and sequencing biases. Approximately 500,000 cDNA molecules were obtained for every 1 to 10 million input T cells, so each molecule roughly corresponded to one T cell. Patient libraries were prepared and sequenced with the same protocol used for the earlier healthy control dataset. Samples belonging to the same batch were prepared together, multiplexed and sequenced on a shared HiSeq lane. Processing in the source paper ran as follows. Raw barcoded reads were processed with MIGEC, and single-read molecular identifier groups were discarded before consensus assembly and CDR3 extraction. Clonotype tables were post-analysed with VDJtools, normalizing diversity by down-sampling all datasets to the smallest sample size. To correct batch-related cross-sample contamination, repertoire overlap clustering matched CDR3 amino acid sequences but not nucleotide sequences. The raw public data were reprocessed by TCRdb itself: fastp quality trimming at Q25, MiXCR clonotype calling, in-frame beta chains only. Each entry merges the rows of one CDR3 protein and shows their most common DNA and genes. The V and J calls were not made by the authors but by TCRdb's processing. The sample profile shows 700,000 to 800,000 distinct CDR3 sequences; 25% to 30% of them were found once. Roughly 0.53% of the sample goes to the ten largest clones.

The TCR sequence derives from a girl between 5 and 17 years old with multiple sclerosis. The sample was blood. This receptor chain uses TRBV7-9 and TRBJ2-3, with a tentative D call of TRBD1 or TRBD2, each matching 5 bases. The encoded CDR3 is CASSLRDGGTDTQYF. The DNA sequence is given as TGTGCCAGCAGCTTAAGGGACGGAGGCACAGATACGCAGTATTTT.